This T cell receptor beta chain was sequenced for a study of T cell responses to AZD1222 COVID-19 vaccine. To note about this clone: The antigen is not known.

CDR3 length: 14 residues. V lost 0 bases and J lost 7, with 11 bases in between. Germline loops: CDR1 SGHRS, CDR2 YFSETQ. Study outcomes and limitations: In a largely white British group with more females than males, clonal diversity was possibly underestimated. The reported proportion of spike-specific TCRs targeting unmutated variant regions was nearly half. Without day 14 samples, only post-peak T cell repertoires were studied.

Clones were read by immunoSEQ multiplex PCR, and TCRdb kept only the in-frame ones, dropping some. The profile covers some 140,000 clones, with less than 95% appearing a single time and roughly 2.8% taken by the ten largest. The gene calls are TRBV5-1 and TRBJ2-1; tentatively, D is TRBD2 (6 bases). Material: peripheral blood, obtained on day 0 of AZD1222 vaccination. The TCR originated in an adult in good health. Here the CDR3 reads CASSLETSWNEQFF. CDR3 DNA: TGCGCCAGCAGCTTGGAGACTAGTTGGAATGAGCAGTTCTTC.